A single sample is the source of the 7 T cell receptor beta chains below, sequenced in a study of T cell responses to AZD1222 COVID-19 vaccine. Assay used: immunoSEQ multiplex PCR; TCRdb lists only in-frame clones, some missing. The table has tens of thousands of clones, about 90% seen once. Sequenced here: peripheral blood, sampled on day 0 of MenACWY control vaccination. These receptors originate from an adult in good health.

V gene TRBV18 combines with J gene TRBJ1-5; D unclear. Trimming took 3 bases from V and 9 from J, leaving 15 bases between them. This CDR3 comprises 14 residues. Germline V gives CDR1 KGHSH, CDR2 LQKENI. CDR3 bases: TGTGCCAGCTCACCCGGGAGGGCCCCAGGGCCCCAGCATTTT. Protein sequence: CASSPGRAPGPQHF.

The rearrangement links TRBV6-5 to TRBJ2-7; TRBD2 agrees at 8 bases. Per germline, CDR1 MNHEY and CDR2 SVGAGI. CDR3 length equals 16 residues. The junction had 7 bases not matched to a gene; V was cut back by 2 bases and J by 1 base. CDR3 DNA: TGTGCCAGCAGTTACGTGTCGGGAGGGATATCCTACGAGCAGTACTTC. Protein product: CASSYVSGGISYEQYF.

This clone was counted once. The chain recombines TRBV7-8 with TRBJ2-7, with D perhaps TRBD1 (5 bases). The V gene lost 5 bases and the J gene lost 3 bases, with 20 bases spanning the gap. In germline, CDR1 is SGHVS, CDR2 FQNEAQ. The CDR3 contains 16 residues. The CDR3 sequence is CASSPPYPTENYEQYF. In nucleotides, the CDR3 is TGTGCCAGCAGCCCCCCTTACCCGACAGAAAACTACGAGCAGTACTTC.

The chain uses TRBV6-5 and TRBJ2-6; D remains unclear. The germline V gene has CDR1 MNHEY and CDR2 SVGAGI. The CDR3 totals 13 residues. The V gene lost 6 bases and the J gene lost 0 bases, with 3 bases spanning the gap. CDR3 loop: CASRRSGANVLTF. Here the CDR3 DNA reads TGTGCCAGCAGACGCTCTGGGGCCAACGTCCTGACTTTC.

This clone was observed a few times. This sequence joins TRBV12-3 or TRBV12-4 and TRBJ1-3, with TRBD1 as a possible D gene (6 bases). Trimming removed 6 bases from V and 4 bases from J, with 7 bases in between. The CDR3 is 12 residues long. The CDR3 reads CASSDRGNTIYF. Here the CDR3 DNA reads TGTGCCAGCAGCGACAGGGGAAACACCATATATTTT.

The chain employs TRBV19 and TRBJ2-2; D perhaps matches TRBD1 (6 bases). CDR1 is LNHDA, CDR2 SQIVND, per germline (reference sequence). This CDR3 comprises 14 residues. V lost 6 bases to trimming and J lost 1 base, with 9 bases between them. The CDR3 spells CASRQGGNTGELFF. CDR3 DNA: TGTGCCAGTAGGCAAGGGGGGAACACCGGGGAGCTGTTTTTT.

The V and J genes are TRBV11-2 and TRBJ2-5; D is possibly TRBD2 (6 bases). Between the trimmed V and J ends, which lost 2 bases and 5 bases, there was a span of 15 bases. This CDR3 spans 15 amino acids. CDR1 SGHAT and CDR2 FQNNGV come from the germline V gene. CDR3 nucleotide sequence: TGTGCCAGCAGCTTACAAGGAGCGGGCGGTGAGACCCAGTACTTC. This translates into CASSLQGAGGETQYF.